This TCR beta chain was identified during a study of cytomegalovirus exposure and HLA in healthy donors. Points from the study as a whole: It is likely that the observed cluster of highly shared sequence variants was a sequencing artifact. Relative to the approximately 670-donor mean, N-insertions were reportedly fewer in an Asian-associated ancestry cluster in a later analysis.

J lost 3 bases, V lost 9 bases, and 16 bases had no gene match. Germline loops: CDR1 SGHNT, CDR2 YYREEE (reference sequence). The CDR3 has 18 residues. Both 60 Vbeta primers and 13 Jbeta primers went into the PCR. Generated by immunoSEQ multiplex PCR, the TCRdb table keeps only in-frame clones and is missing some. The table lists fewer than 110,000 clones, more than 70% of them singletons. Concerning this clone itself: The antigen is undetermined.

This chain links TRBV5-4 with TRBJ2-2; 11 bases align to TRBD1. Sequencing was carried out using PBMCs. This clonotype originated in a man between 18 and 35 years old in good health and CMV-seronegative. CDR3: CATQLGTGGIEDTGELFF. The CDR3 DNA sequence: TGTGCCACACAATTGGGGACAGGGGGAATCGAGGACACCGGGGAGCTGTTTTTT.